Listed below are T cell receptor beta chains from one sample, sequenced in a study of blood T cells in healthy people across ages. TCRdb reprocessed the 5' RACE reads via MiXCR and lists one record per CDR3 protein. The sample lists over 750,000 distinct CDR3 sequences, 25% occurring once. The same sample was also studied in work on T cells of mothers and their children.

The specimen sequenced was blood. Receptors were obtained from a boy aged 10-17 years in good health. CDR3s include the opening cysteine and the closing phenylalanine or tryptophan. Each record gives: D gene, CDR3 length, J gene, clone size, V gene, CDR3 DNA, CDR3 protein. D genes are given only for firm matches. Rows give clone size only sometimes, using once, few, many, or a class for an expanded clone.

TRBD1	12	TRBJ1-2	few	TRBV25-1	TGTGCCAGCAGTGGGACAGGGTATGGCTACACCTTC	CASSGTGYGYTF
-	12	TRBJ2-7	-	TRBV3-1	TGTGCCAGCAGCCTCCCAGGCTCCGAGCAGTACTTC	CASSLPGSEQYF
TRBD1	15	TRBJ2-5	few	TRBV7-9	TGTGCCAGCAGCTCTCGGGACAGATTCCAAGAGACCCAGTACTTC	CASSSRDRFQETQYF
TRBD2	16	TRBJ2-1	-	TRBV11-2	TGTGCCAGCAGCTTCCGGACTAGCGGGAGGGCCAATGAGCAGTTCTTC	CASSFRTSGRANEQFF
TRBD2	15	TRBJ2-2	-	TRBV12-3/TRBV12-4	TGTGCCAGCAGTTTGGGACTAGCGATCACCGGGGAGCTGTTTTTT	CASSLGLAITGELFF
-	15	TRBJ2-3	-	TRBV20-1	TGCAGTGCTAGCGCGGGGCAAAAAAGCACAGATACGCAGTATTTT	CSASAGQKSTDTQYF
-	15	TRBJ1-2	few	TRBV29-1	TGCAGCGTTGAAGTGGGGGGCCGATGGGGATATGGCTACACCTTC	CSVEVGGRWGYGYTF
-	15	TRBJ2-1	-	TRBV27	TGTGCCAGCAGTTCAGCCGACAGTGACTACAATGAGCAGTTCTTC	CASSSADSDYNEQFF
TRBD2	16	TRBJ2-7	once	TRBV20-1	TGCAGTGCTAGAGATCCTAGCGGGGGTACCGTCAGGGAGCAGTACTTC	CSARDPSGGTVREQYF
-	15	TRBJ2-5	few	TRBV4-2	TGTGCCAGCAGCCAAGAAAGGCTACGAGAAGAGACCCAGTACTTC	CASSQERLREETQYF
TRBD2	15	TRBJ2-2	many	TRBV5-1	TGCGCCAGCGTTGAACTAGCGGGAGACACCGGGGAGCTGTTTTTT	CASVELAGDTGELFF
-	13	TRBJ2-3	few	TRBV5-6	TGTGCCAGCAGATACCAGGGTGCAGATACGCAGTATTTT	CASRYQGADTQYF
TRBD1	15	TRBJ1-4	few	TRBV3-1	TGTGCCAGCAGCCCCAAAGGGACAGAGAATGAAAAACTGTTTTTT	CASSPKGTENEKLFF
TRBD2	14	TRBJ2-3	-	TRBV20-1	TGCAGTGCCTGGACTAGCGGGGGGGGCAATACGCAGTATTTT	CSAWTSGGGNTQYF
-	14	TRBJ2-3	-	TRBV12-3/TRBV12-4	TGTGCCAGCAGCCTTAACCGATACGCAGATACGCAGTATTTT	CASSLNRYADTQYF
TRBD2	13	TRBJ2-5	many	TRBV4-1	TGTGCCAGCAGCCAGGGACTAGCGTATGAGCAGTACTTC	CASSQGLAYEQYF
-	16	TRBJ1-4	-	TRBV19	TGTGCCAGTAGTATAGATCTACGGGGGTCTAATGAAAAACTGTTTTTT	CASSIDLRGSNEKLFF
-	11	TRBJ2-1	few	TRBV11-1	TGTGCCAGCAGCTCGGGACTTACGCAGTTCTTC	CASSSGLTQFF
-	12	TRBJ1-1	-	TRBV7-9	TGTGCCAGCAGCCTCGGACAGCCCTTCGCTTTCTTT	CASSLGQPFAFF
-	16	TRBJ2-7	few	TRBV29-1	TGCAGCGTTGATCTTCGCACTTCGGAGAATTCATACGAGCAGTACTTC	CSVDLRTSENSYEQYF
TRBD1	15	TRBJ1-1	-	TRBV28	TGTGCCAGCAGTAACAAACAGGGGTTGATCACTGAAGCTTTCTTT	CASSNKQGLITEAFF
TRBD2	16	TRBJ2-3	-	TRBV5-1	TGCGCCAGCAGTCACCGCCGGGACTATACCACAGATACGCAGTATTTT	CASSHRRDYTTDTQYF
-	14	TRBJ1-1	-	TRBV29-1	TGCAGCGTTGAATTACAGGGCGGAGTCACTGAAGCTTTCTTT	CSVELQGGVTEAFF
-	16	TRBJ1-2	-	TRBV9	TGTGCCAGCAGCGGAAGCCCCGTGGGCAGAAACTATGGCCACACCTTC	CASSGSPVGRNYGHTF
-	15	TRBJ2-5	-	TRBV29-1	TGCAGCGTTGAAGACCGGGACAAAGAACAAGAGACCCAGTACTTC	CSVEDRDKEQETQYF
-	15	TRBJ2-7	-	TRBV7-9	TGTGCCAGCAGCTTAGCGATCGGGGAATTCTACGAGCAGTACTTC	CASSLAIGEFYEQYF
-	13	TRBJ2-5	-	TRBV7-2	TGTGCCAGCAGCTTAGATCGGCTTGGGGTGTGGTACTTC	CASSLDRLGVWYF
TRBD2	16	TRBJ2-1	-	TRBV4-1	TGCGCCAGCAGCCAAGGGTATCTAGCGGGAGGTGATGTGCAGTTCTTC	CASSQGYLAGGDVQFF
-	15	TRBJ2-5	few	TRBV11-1	TGTGCCAGCACCCCCGGCAGGGGAGGGCAAGAGACCCAGTACTTC	CASTPGRGGQETQYF
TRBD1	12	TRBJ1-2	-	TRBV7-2	TGTGCCAGCAGCTTCCCAACAGGGGTTAAAACCTTC	CASSFPTGVKTF
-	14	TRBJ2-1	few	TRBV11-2	TGTGCCAGCAGCGACCCCCGGGTCTACAATGAGCAGTTCTTC	CASSDPRVYNEQFF
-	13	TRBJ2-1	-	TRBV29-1	TGCAACGCCCGGACAGAGTCCTACAATGAGCAGTTCTTC	CNARTESYNEQFF
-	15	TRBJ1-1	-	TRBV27	TGTGCCAGCAGTTTATTGGACGGAGGGCGCACTGAAGCTTTCTTT	CASSLLDGGRTEAFF
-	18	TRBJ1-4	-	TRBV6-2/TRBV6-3	TGTGCCAGCAGCCTTGACGAATCCCAGGGACGGCGAAATGAAAAACTGTTTTTT	CASSLDESQGRRNEKLFF
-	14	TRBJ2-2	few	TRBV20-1	TGCAGTGCCCAACGAGAGGGCCCGGGCGGGGAGCTGTTTTTT	CSAQREGPGGELFF
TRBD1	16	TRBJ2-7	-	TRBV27	TGTGCCAGCAGTTTTTCCGGGACAGGGGGCTCCTACGAGCAGTACTTC	CASSFSGTGGSYEQYF
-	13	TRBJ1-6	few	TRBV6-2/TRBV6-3	TGTGCCAGCAGTACCCCACGGGTGTCGGCCCTCCACTTT	CASSTPRVSALHF
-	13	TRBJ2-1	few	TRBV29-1	TGCAGCGTTGAAGACTGGAGAAACAATGAGCAGTTCTTC	CSVEDWRNNEQFF
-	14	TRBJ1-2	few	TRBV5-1	TGCGCCAGCAGCTTGGCCGAACCCCCAAATGGCTACACCTTC	CASSLAEPPNGYTF